The 26 T cell receptor beta chains below come from one sample, sequenced in a study of beta chain features in type 1 diabetes. Of the isolated RNA, all was reverse transcribed, and so the sequenced material was expressed TCRB transcripts. TCRdb's copy holds only in-frame clones and misses some; the assay was immunoSEQ multiplex PCR. Here the sample spans 430,000 or so clones, approximately 10% being singletons. Sequencing was done on a sample of naive CD4+ T cells from blood. Source of these receptors: a woman aged 18-29 years in good health.

The chain employs TRBV5-4 and TRBJ2-2, with D possibly being TRBD1 or TRBD2 (5 bases each). The length of the CDR3 is 15 residues. Trimming took 0 bases from V and 5 from J, leaving 11 bases between them. Germline CDR1 and CDR2: SGHNT and YYREEE (reference sequence). CDR3 protein: CASSLVGAGTGELFF. DNA for the CDR3: TGTGCCAGCAGCTTGGTCGGGGCCGGGACCGGGGAGCTGTTTTTT.

The chain uses TRBV7-2 and TRBJ1-1; D gene uncertain. Trimming took 2 bases from V and 2 from J, leaving 6 bases between them. The CDR3 extends over 13 amino acids. The V gene's germline CDR1 is SGHTA and CDR2 FQGNSA. The CDR3 loop reads CASSLQPNTEAFF. The DNA for the CDR3 is TGTGCCAGCAGCTTACAGCCTAACACTGAAGCTTTCTTT.

The genes are TRBV9 and TRBJ2-7; TRBD1 agrees at 7 bases. In germline, CDR1 is SGDLS, CDR2 YYNGEE. CDR3 length: 14 residues. J lost 7 bases, V lost 1 base, and 8 bases had no gene match. The CDR3 DNA follows: TGTGCCAGCAGCGTACAGGGGGTAGGGACGGAGCAGTACTTC. This encodes CASSVQGVGTEQYF.

This clone occurred a few times. The chain employs TRBV6-4 and TRBJ1-2, with D tentatively TRBD1 (5 bases). The CDR3 consists of 16 residues. Trimming cost V 6 bases and J 4 bases, with 21 bases left between them. In germline, CDR1 is MRHNA, CDR2 SNTAGT. DNA for the CDR3: TGTGCCAGCAGCCCCTCGGCGGAGGGGAGGAGCTATGGCTACACCTTC. The encoded protein is CASSPSAEGRSYGYTF.

In this sample, this clone turned up a few times. The chain employs TRBV4-1 and TRBJ2-7; perhaps D is TRBD1 or TRBD2 (6 bases each). The CDR3 is made up of 14 amino acids. The ends were cut back, 1 base at V and 4 bases at J, with 11 bases in the middle. CDR1 is MGHRA, CDR2 YSYEKL, per germline. CDR3 residues: CASSQVTGRYEQYV. CDR3 bases: TGCGCCAGCAGCCAAGTAACAGGGAGGTACGAGCAGTACGTC.

This clone was seen only a few times. The chain uses TRBV28 and TRBJ2-7, with a possible D match to TRBD1 (5 bases). Germline loops: CDR1 MDHEN, CDR2 SYDVKM. V was clipped by 3 bases and J by 2 bases, with 11 bases between them. The CDR3 loop spans 14 amino acids. The CDR3 DNA sequence: TGTGCCAGCAGTTTTGCAGGGTTCACCTACGAGCAGTACGTC. This encodes CASSFAGFTYEQYV.

The chain uses TRBV9 and TRBJ2-3, with D hard to call. The CDR3 consists of 12 residues. Germline lookup yields CDR1 SGDLS and CDR2 YYNGEE. Trimming removed 4 bases from V and 6 bases from J, with 9 bases in between. Here the CDR3 reads CASSPTRDTQYF. CDR3 coding DNA: TGTGCCAGCAGCCCCACGCGGGATACGCAGTATTTT.

The chain employs TRBV7-2 and TRBJ1-1; D might be TRBD1 (6 bases). Between the trimmed V and J ends, which lost 4 bases and 4 bases, there was a span of 16 bases. The CDR3 spans 15 residues. The germline V gene encodes CDR1 SGHTA and CDR2 FQGNSA. The CDR3 spells CASSSTDRYGTEAFF. In DNA, the CDR3 is TGTGCCAGCAGCTCGACCGACAGGTACGGCACTGAAGCTTTCTTT. The full variable domain, completed using reference TRBV7-2 and TRBJ1-1, is GAGVSQSPSNKVTEKGKDVELRCDPISGHTALYWYRQSLGQGLEFLIYFQGNSAPDKSGLPSDRFSAERTGGSVSTLTIQRTQQEDSAVYLCASSSTDRYGTEAFFGQGTRLTVV.

This clone was seen more than once but under ten times. This chain joins TRBV19 and TRBJ2-5; D unresolved. This CDR3 comprises 16 residues. V dropped 5 bases and J dropped 3 bases, with 19 bases sitting between them. Germline V gene data show CDR1 as LNHDA and CDR2 as SQIVND (reference sequence). The CDR3 spells CASSLHTVALKETQYF. The CDR3 DNA reads as TGTGCCAGTAGTCTCCATACAGTGGCACTTAAAGAGACCCAGTACTTC.

This clone was found a few times. V and J are TRBV7-2 and TRBJ2-3; no firm D call. Germline CDR1 and CDR2: SGHTA and FQGNSA. CDR3 length: 14 amino acids. Deletions cut 2 bases from V and 1 base from J, with 7 bases between. The CDR3 here is CASSLTGRTDTQYF. The DNA for the CDR3 is TGTGCCAGCAGCTTAACCGGGCGCACAGATACGCAGTATTTT.

The CDR3 loop is CASSQSLDEQFF. In DNA form, the CDR3 reads TGCGCCAGCAGCCAGTCCCTAGATGAGCAGTTCTTC. The chain combines TRBV5-1 with TRBJ2-1; D unclear. Germline V gives CDR1 SGHRS, CDR2 YFSETQ. The ends were cut back, 4 bases at V and 8 bases at J, with 10 bases in the middle. The length of the CDR3 is 12 residues.

At least ten counts were recorded for this clone. The V gene is TRBV7-9, the J gene TRBJ2-4; tentatively, D is TRBD2 (5 bases). Germline CDR1 SEHNR, CDR2 FQNEAQ (reference sequence). CDR3 length equals 13 residues. V lost 11 bases to trimming and J lost 3 bases, with 14 bases between them. CDR3 sequence (DNA): TGTGCCTCCCGGGGTACTGACAAAAACATTCAGTACTTC. Its translation is CASRGTDKNIQYF.

V is TRBV5-1 and J is TRBJ2-4; tentatively, D is TRBD1 (6 bases). The V end lost 2 bases, the J end lost 8 bases, and 14 bases lay between the germline ends. Germline loops: CDR1 SGHRS, CDR2 YFSETQ. The CDR3 loop spans 14 amino acids. DNA of the CDR3: TGCGCCAGCAGCTTACAGGAGAGACAGGACATTCAGTACTTC. Translated, it gives CASSLQERQDIQYF.

This chain links TRBV7-2 with TRBJ2-6; unclear D gene. V was shortened by 5 bases and J by 1 base, with 3 bases between the two germline ends. Germline V gene lookup returns CDR1 SGHTA and CDR2 FQGNSA. The CDR3 runs 13 residues. The CDR3 DNA follows: TGTGCCAGCAGCCCTTCTGGGGCCAACGTCCTGACTTTC. Translated, it gives CASSPSGANVLTF.

This clone was picked up a small number of times. This sequence joins TRBV5-4 and TRBJ2-7; 8 nucleotides line up with TRBD1. Germline lookup yields CDR1 SGHNT and CDR2 YYREEE (reference sequence). This CDR3 has 15 residues. V shed 1 base, J shed 2 bases, and the junction held 5 bases outside the gene matches. CDR3 coding DNA: TGTGCCAGCAGCTTGTCCGGGACAGGACCCTACGAGCAGTACGTC. Amino acids: CASSLSGTGPYEQYV.

As DNA, the CDR3 is TGCGCCAGCAGTCCCCTTCCAGGGAACACTGAAGCTTTCTTT. Amino acid sequence: CASSPLPGNTEAFF. The genes are TRBV4-1 and TRBJ1-1; D unclear. Germline-derived CDR1 and CDR2 are MGHRA and YSYEKL. The CDR3 covers 14 residues. V gave up 6 bases and J gave up 1 base, with 12 bases separating them.

This clone was observed a handful of times. The J gene is TRBJ2-5, the V gene TRBV18; tentatively, D is TRBD2 (6 bases). The CDR3 runs to 15 residues. The V gene's germline CDR1 is KGHSH and CDR2 LQKENI. V was clipped by 0 bases and J by 7 bases, with 15 bases between them. CDR3 bases: TGTGCCAGCTCACCACCCTCGGGGGTTGTGGGGACCCAGTACTTC. Amino acids: CASSPPSGVVGTQYF.

The chain couples TRBV18 to TRBJ2-5; D is undetermined. This CDR3 contains 12 residues. Trimming stripped 2 bases from V and 3 bases from J, with 4 bases between. Germline-derived CDR1 and CDR2 are KGHSH and LQKENI. CDR3 sequence (DNA): TGTGCCAGCTCACCAGGAAAAGAGACCCAGTACTTC. Translating gives CASSPGKETQYF.

This clone was seen a few times. The chain joins TRBV23-1 to TRBJ1-1, with 8 bases lining up with TRBD1. TRBV23-1 is an ORF, with its function uncertain. The CDR3 spans 16 residues. The V gene end was trimmed by 6 bases and the J gene end by 0 bases; junction bases not matched to a gene: 9. CDR3: CASSVTGTGLNTEAFF. CDR3 DNA: TGCGCCAGCAGCGTCACTGGGACAGGTTTGAACACTGAAGCTTTCTTT.

The chain employs TRBV14 and TRBJ2-7, with 7 bases matching TRBD1. After removal of 4 bases from V and 6 bases from J, the junction contained 9 bases not matched to a gene. Germline CDR1 reads SGHDN; CDR2 reads FVKESK. The length of the CDR3 is 14 residues. This chain's CDR3 is CASSLTGTATEQYV. The CDR3, as DNA: TGTGCCAGCAGCCTGACCGGGACAGCTACCGAGCAGTACGTC.

The V and J genes are TRBV4-3 and TRBJ1-5; TRBD1 might be the D (5 bases). V gave up 3 bases and J gave up 5 bases, with 11 bases separating them. Germline V lookup: CDR1 LGHNA, CDR2 YSLEER. The CDR3 is 14 amino acids. The CDR3 nucleotides read TGCGCCAGCAGCCAGACAGAAGCGGATCAGCCCCAGCATTTT. The encoded protein is CASSQTEADQPQHF.

This clone was seen more than once but under ten times. The chain couples TRBV28 to TRBJ2-5; the D gene is possibly TRBD2 (6 bases). Trimming left V 8 bases short and J 2 bases short, with 12 bases between. This CDR3 comprises 13 residues. Looked up from germline, CDR1 is MDHEN and CDR2 is SYDVKM. The CDR3 loop is CASVGTPQETQYF. DNA of the CDR3: TGTGCCAGCGTGGGGACTCCACAAGAGACCCAGTACTTC.

This clone has a single count. Compared with germline, one end of the junction differs, possibly owing to a read error. J is TRBJ2-3 and V is TRBV5-1, with 8 bases matching TRBD2. CDR1 SGHRS and CDR2 YFSETQ come from the germline V gene. This CDR3 region has 15 residues. The CDR3 reads CASSLDAGGTYTQYF. Here the CDR3 DNA reads TGCGCCAGCAGCTTGGATGCGGGGGGCACATATACGCAGTATTTT.

This clone was found a few times. The chain joins TRBV10-3 to TRBJ2-7, with D uncertain. Germline values: CDR1 ENHRY, CDR2 SYGVKD. The CDR3 runs 12 residues. V shed 2 bases and J shed 3 bases, with 5 bases lying between them. The CDR3 DNA reads as TGTGCCATCAGTGAGGGCCTCTACGAGCAGTACGTC. It encodes CAISEGLYEQYV.

This clone has just a few counts. This sequence joins TRBV28 and TRBJ2-7; D gene ambiguous. The CDR3 has 11 amino acids. V was trimmed by 4 bases and J by 3 bases, leaving 4 bases between them. Looked up from germline, CDR1 is MDHEN and CDR2 is SYDVKM. CDR3 sequence: CASSSIYEQYV. CDR3 coding DNA: TGTGCCAGCAGTTCCATCTACGAGCAGTACGTC.

The rearrangement joins TRBV9 to TRBJ2-1; 7 bases fit TRBD2. Unmatched junction bases numbered 25, after V lost 4 bases and J lost 6 bases. This CDR3 is 20 amino acids long. Per the germline V gene, CDR1 is SGDLS and CDR2 is YYNGEE. The CDR3 reads CASSRQTPTGRAGKSNEQFF. Here the CDR3 DNA reads TGTGCCAGCAGCCGTCAAACCCCAACTGGGAGAGCGGGAAAGAGCAATGAGCAGTTCTTC.